Each of the 16 T cell receptor beta chains below was sequenced from the same sample in a study of sequential checkpoint blockade in melanoma. Treatment of the sample: randomized to nivolumab then ipilimumab (arm A) or the reverse (arm B). Clones were sequenced by immunoSEQ multiplex PCR, and TCRdb holds only the in-frame ones, with some missing. Seen here are more than 3,500 clones, approximately 24% observed once, and the top ten hold roughly 17%. The starting material was tumor tissue (inferred from file names), obtained from a patient given nivolumab and ipilimumab in sequence. The receptors stem from a human donor with melanoma.

This clone was seen only a few times. The V call is TRBV6-8, the J call TRBJ1-2; 10 bases are a match to TRBD1. The germline V gene encodes CDR1 MNHGY and CDR2 SAAAGT. The CDR3 contains 15 residues. The V segment lost 5 bases and the J segment 3 bases; nucleotides outside the gene matches: 6. CDR3 bases: TGTGCCAGCAGTGATCCCGGACAGGGGGACTATGGCTACACCTTC. This encodes CASSDPGQGDYGYTF.

This chain links TRBV6-8 with TRBJ1-2; possibly TRBD1 for D (5 bases). Germline V CDR1 and CDR2: MNHGY, SAAAGT. The CDR3 sequence is 15 residues long. Trimming removed 4 bases from V and 6 bases from J, with 18 bases in between. The chain's CDR3 is CASSSGDSLSDGYTF. DNA of the CDR3: TGTGCCAGCAGTTCGGGGGACTCACTGAGTGATGGCTACACCTTC.

This clone was found a few times. J is TRBJ2-7 and V is TRBV11-3; the match to TRBD2 covers 9 bases. The CDR3 spans 16 residues. V shed 3 bases and J 2 bases; nucleotides not matched to a gene: 8. From germline, CDR1 is SGHNT and CDR2 YENEEA. This CDR3 reads CASSLEAGGRTYEQYF. The DNA of the CDR3 is TGTGCCAGCAGCTTGGAAGCGGGGGGACGCACCTACGAGCAGTACTTC.

V is TRBV18 and J is TRBJ2-1, with D possibly TRBD2 on 6 matching bases. From germline, CDR1 is KGHSH and CDR2 LQKENI. With 6 bases removed from V and 7 bases from J, the gap between germline ends came to 10 bases. This CDR3 has 12 amino acids. The CDR3 spells CASSPLANEQFF. The CDR3 DNA reads TGTGCCAGCTCCCCCCTAGCGAATGAGCAGTTCTTC.

This clone was detected only a few times. This chain uses TRBV15 with TRBJ2-7, with 9 positions matching TRBD1. Germline V CDR1 and CDR2: LNHNV, YYDKDF (reference sequence). The CDR3 extends over 14 amino acids. Losses at the gene ends were 3 bases for V and 3 bases for J; bases not matched to a gene: 3. The CDR3 nucleotides are TGTGCCACCAGCAGGGGACAGGGAGACTACGAGCAGTACTTC. This codes for CATSRGQGDYEQYF.

This clone showed up just a few times. This chain joins TRBV4-1 and TRBJ1-6; TRBD1 matches at 12 bases. This CDR3 spans 15 amino acids. J lost 10 bases, V lost 3 bases, and 4 bases had no gene match. CDR1 and CDR2 (germline): MGHRA, YSYEKL. CDR3 bases: TGCGCCAGCAGCCAGGGACAGGGGGCAAGGTCACCCCTCCACTTT. It codes for CASSQGQGARSPLHF.

Judged by abundance, this clone is medium-sized. The J gene is TRBJ2-3, the V gene TRBV6-8, with a possible D match to TRBD1 (6 bases). This CDR3 comprises 13 residues. V was clipped by 7 bases and J by 4 bases, with 12 bases between them. Looked up from germline, CDR1 is MNHGY and CDR2 is SAAAGT. For the CDR3, the DNA is TGTGCCAGCACCCAGGGGATAGCAGATACGCAGTATTTT. This codes for CASTQGIADTQYF.

This clone has more than one count but fewer than ten. V usage is TRBV14 and J usage is TRBJ2-1, with TRBD2 matching 9 bases. Germline lookup yields CDR1 SGHDN and CDR2 FVKESK. This CDR3 comprises 14 residues. Trimming at V came to 4 bases and at J to 10 bases, leaving 8 bases not matched to a gene. The CDR3 DNA follows: TGTGCCAGCAGCCGGGGACTAGCCACCCGAGAGCAGTTCTTC. Its translation: CASSRGLATREQFF.

This chain links TRBV5-1 with TRBJ2-1; TRBD1 matches at 7 bases. The CDR3 runs 15 residues. The V gene's germline CDR1 is SGHRS and CDR2 YFSETQ. The V gene end was trimmed by 4 bases and the J gene end by 1 base; junction bases not matched to a gene: 5. In DNA, the CDR3 is TGCGCCAGCAGCAGCCAGACAGGGTCCTACAATGAGCAGTTCTTC. Translating it yields CASSSQTGSYNEQFF.

The table lists this clone with many counts. The CDR3 sequence is CASSPGTGEFLETQYF. In nucleotides, the CDR3 is TGTGCCAGCAGCCCGGGGACAGGGGAGTTTCTGGAGACCCAGTACTTC. The chain has TRBV11-3 and TRBJ2-5, with 10 bases fitting TRBD1. J lost 5 bases, V lost 5 bases, and 11 bases had no gene match. The CDR3 spans 16 residues. The germline gives CDR1 SGHNT, CDR2 YENEEA.

The rearrangement uses TRBV18 and TRBJ1-1; 9 nucleotides match TRBD1. Trimming removed 4 bases from V and 5 bases from J; junction bases left unmatched: 5. Germline lookup yields CDR1 KGHSH and CDR2 LQKENI. This CDR3 has 14 amino acids. The CDR3 DNA sequence: TGTGCCAGCTCACTAAACAGGGGGCAGACTGAAGCTTTCTTT. As protein: CASSLNRGQTEAFF.

There are a few counts of this clone. This sequence joins TRBV1 and TRBJ2-1; the DNA was not used to check the table's D call, TRBD2. TRBV1 is a pseudogene segment. The CDR3 consists of 13 residues. CDR3 amino acids: CASSPSLVFGQFF. DNA for the CDR3: TGCGCCAGCAGCCCTAGTTTAGTTTTTGGGCAGTTCTTC.

This clone was seen more than once but under ten times. The chain employs TRBV4-1 and TRBJ1-1; D is unresolved. With 0 bases removed from V and 4 bases from J, the gap between germline ends came to 9 bases. The CDR3 spans 14 residues. Germline V gene data show CDR1 as MGHRA and CDR2 as YSYEKL. The CDR3 loop is CASSQDDVFTEAFF. The CDR3 DNA is TGCGCCAGCAGCCAAGATGACGTTTTCACTGAAGCTTTCTTT.

The V and J genes are TRBV19 and TRBJ1-2, with D unclear. CDR1 LNHDA and CDR2 SQIVND come from the germline V gene (reference sequence). The CDR3 totals 15 residues. V lost 3 bases and J 0 bases, leaving 11 bases between the germline ends. The DNA for the CDR3 is TGTGCCAGTAGTATTAGTGGCGGTTCTAACTATGGCTACACCTTC. It specifies CASSISGGSNYGYTF.

In its sample, this clone was seen many times. The chain employs TRBV7-6 and TRBJ1-1; D ambiguous. Germline V lookup: CDR1 SGHVS, CDR2 FNYEAQ. Trimming stripped 3 bases from V and 3 bases from J, with 11 bases between. The CDR3 is 14 amino acids. The CDR3 is CASSFNAKDTEAFF. The CDR3 DNA is TGTGCCAGCAGCTTTAATGCTAAGGACACTGAAGCTTTCTTT.

This chain uses TRBV5-1 with TRBJ1-6, with D hard to call. Trimming cost V 2 bases and J 8 bases, with 11 bases left between them. Germline values: CDR1 SGHRS, CDR2 YFSETQ. The CDR3 loop spans 14 amino acids. The CDR3 loop reads CASSFGGPYSPLHF. The CDR3 coding sequence is TGCGCCAGCAGCTTCGGAGGACCATATTCACCCCTCCACTTT.